This T cell receptor beta chain derives from a study of regulatory T cells in long-lasting Graves disease (dated by TCRdb to the early 2020s). Some background on the complete study: Newly diagnosed Graves' disease patients had taken antithyroid drugs for less than 3 months. The study was registered as a clinical trial and conducted in China. TCR sequencing covered some 13 persistent and roughly 20 newly diagnosed Graves' disease patients, about 35 samples in total. This study used TCR sequencing and RNA sequencing of peripheral blood to compare persistent Graves' disease patients against newly diagnosed Graves' disease patients.

Libraries were built with multiplex PCR. Sequencing relied on an Illumina HiSeq 4000. TCR beta libraries were built with iRepertoire HTBI primers and Arm-PCR amplification of CDR3 regions. Before sequencing, the PCR products underwent gel purification. The authors processed their data as follows. A total of roughly 67 TRBV and approximately 15 TRBJ segments were identified across samples and were used for gene usage analysis of CDR3 amino acid clonotypes. COPE and FqMerger were used to merge filtered high-quality paired reads into contigs. BLAST was used to align contigs to IMGT TRBV, TRBD and TRBJ reference genes, with CDR3 defined following IMGT. Any clonotype with a frequency above 0.1% was classified as a highly expanded clone. Shannon entropy served as the measure of repertoire diversity, while the Gini coefficient captured V-J evenness. Public clonotypes were defined as clonotypes shared by more than one individual. TCRdb cleaned the public reads at Q25 with fastp, built clones with MiXCR and kept in-frame beta chains. Rows are unified per CDR3 protein, each entry keeping the most common DNA and genes. What appears here as the V and J calls and clone size reflects TCRdb's work, not the paper's. In this sample the table shows 250,000 to 300,000 distinct CDR3 sequences, approximately 18% of which occur a single time. Around 15% of the sample is taken by the ten largest.

This specimen's time point label, interpreted: newly diagnosed GD, antithyroid drugs for less than 3 months. For both TCR sequencing and RNA sequencing, RNA was extracted from PBMCs using TRIzol. The diagnosis of Graves' disease followed American Thyroid Association guidelines. Recruitment of patients was carried out at an endocrinology department in Xi'an, China. From each patient, approximately 10 milliliters of peripheral blood was collected into an EDTA anticoagulant tube. Ficoll Paque Plus density gradient separation was used to isolate PBMCs, and no additional T cell sorting was done. An Agilent 2100 Bioanalyzer and agarose gel were used to check RNA quality, while a NanoDrop 2000 measured RNA concentration. Paper-wide results and their limitations: Sequencing and analysis were limited to the TCR beta chain. TRBV28, TRBJ1-2 and TRBJ2-5 were preferentially used in persistent disease, while TRBV20-1 and TRBJ2-1 were favored in newly diagnosed disease. The authors noted that the small sample size was a limitation that may lower accuracy. Compared with newly diagnosed patients, persistent Graves' disease patients had lower TCR Shannon entropy and fewer highly expanded clones, which suggests clonal expansion. Persistent patients shared more public clonotypes among themselves (fewer than 3,000) than newly diagnosed patients did (roughly 910). Peripheral blood alone was examined, since thyroid tissue, which constituted the primary lesion, could not be accessed.

Trimming leaves V shorter by 4 bases and J shorter by 1 base, with the junction holding 7 bases beyond the gene matches. The CDR3 goes from the cysteine to the phenylalanine over 17 residues. This entry keeps only the CDR3 DNA: 51 bases, framed from base 1. Sequences MGHDK (CDR1) and SYGVNS (CDR2) are obtained from the germline V gene. This clonotype has only a few counts. Its antigen has not been determined. It has no much larger one-base neighbor in the sample; base qualities were not kept. These same data were also listed under a study on T cells in Graves' hyperthyroidism and ophthalmopathy. As noted in the second study: Graves' hyperthyroidism was defined as stable when no progression to ophthalmopathy occurred over 18 months of follow-up. Hyperthyroidism patients were newly diagnosed, with disease duration under 2 months, and aged 18 to 65 years. Exclusion was applied to patients with uncontrolled infections, other autoimmune diseases, pregnancy or lactation. Diagnoses were based on clinical symptoms, serum thyroxine and TRAb, thyroid ultrasound and orbital computed tomography. The TCR CDR3 was subjected to a first round of RT-PCR using the HTBI primer set and the Qiagen OneStep RT-PCR kit. Most expanded thyroid clonotypes (frequency above 0.001) were also found in blood, which suggests that blood repertoires may mirror thyroid immune responses. A 13 V-J signature model separated ophthalmopathy from stable hyperthyroidism, with approximately 87% sensitivity and 81.08% specificity in cross-validation and 80%/75% in testing. During validation, the model predicted progression to ophthalmopathy a median of approximately 6.5 months ahead of onset, with roughly 65% sensitivity and 72% to 80% specificity. A discovery cohort of approximately 97 patients, approximately 45 with Graves' ophthalmopathy and approximately 57 with stable Graves' hyperthyroidism, was used to find distinguishing TCR V-J signatures. Prospective prediction of ophthalmopathy was tested in an independent validation cohort of approximately 19 hyperthyroidism patients and some 17 patients who later progressed to ophthalmopathy. For training and testing, the 100 or so patients in the discovery cohort were randomly divided in a 7:3 ratio. In several Graves' hyperthyroidism patients, the study also compared T-cell repertoires from thyroid tissue with T-cell repertoires from blood. After sampling, hyperthyroidism patients received methimazole starting at 30 mg daily, and ophthalmopathy patients received high-dose intravenous methylprednisolone. A second multiplex PCR round built the libraries, followed by size selection and purification. Libraries were sequenced paired-end with 100 bp reads on an Illumina HiSeq2000. SOAPnuke was used to process the raw data, with reads discarded if the reads contained adapters or uncalled bases, had a mean Phred below 15, or lacked an exact constant-primer or identifier match. High-quality paired reads were merged using COPE v1.2.5, and each unique nucleotide sequence was defined as a clonotype. MiTCR v1.1 was used to align the clonotypes against IMGT TRBV, TRBD and TRBJ reference segments. The analysis was restricted to V-J combinations with a frequency above 0.0001, which together covered roughly 99% of the repertoires. The TCS score was defined as F50 (clonal expansion) divided by E x V (chaos), with BLOSUM62-based TCRdist calculated between CDR3 peptides within each V-J. Welch's t-statistics and random forest reduced just over 500 V-J features to some 14, which were used in a naive Bayes classifier (R e1071). Sample size was not statistically predetermined, and blinding of investigators to group allocation was not performed. The paper reports TCR Vbeta CDR3 sequencing of some 140 peripheral blood samples: 40 or so ophthalmopathy, roughly 80 hyperthyroidism and around 17 progressor patients.

The sequence was collected from a young woman with Graves disease. Donor details come from another sample of the same person, matched by shared clones. Sequences were derived from peripheral blood mononuclear cells (PBMCs), sampled at new diagnosis, from a patient treated with antithyroid drugs. The chain is assembled from TRBV25-1 and TRBJ1-1; TRBD1 fits 12 bases in the junction. The CDR3 protein: CASSARDRGRSNTEAFF. In nucleotide form, the sequence is TGTGCCAGCAGTGCACGGGACAGGGGGCGCTCGAACACTGAAGCTTTCTTT.